This TCR beta chain was sequenced in a study of blood T cell repertoires in COVID-19 (TCRdb year 2020). At the level of the whole study: Samples from collaborators originated in the United States, Italy and Spain and spanned both the acute and convalescent phases of COVID-19. The samples were drawn from the first 160 participants of the ongoing ImmuneRACE study and from 1,254 subjects provided by 6 global collaborators. A freely available public database, intended as a resource for researchers studying the immune response to SARS-CoV-2, is where the repertoires were released. Nearly every sample came with metadata listing a de-identified subject ID, COVID-19 status, age in years and sex. The dataset comprised deeply sampled blood TCRbeta repertoires from subjects exposed to, actively infected with, or recovered from COVID-19. The prospective study material was composed of cDNA or gDNA derived from T cells, B-cell-depleted T cells, or PBMCs. HLA class I and class II types, where available, came from metadata supplied by the sample provider rather than from assay-based typing.

For this chain, trimming is 5 bases at the V end and 2 bases at the J end, and the number of junction bases without a gene match is 5. Counted from cysteine to phenylalanine, this CDR3 has 14 amino acids. Only the CDR3 part of the read is kept: 42 bases, read in frame from the first base. The germline V gene encodes CDR1 MDHEN and CDR2 SYDVKM. About this clone: The antigen it binds to is not known. The record has no base qualities; no much larger clone is one base away.

TCRbeta CDR3 regions were amplified from genomic DNA by means of the immunoSEQ Assay, a bias-controlled multiplex PCR. Under the source paper's analysis protocol: Within the assay, amplification of reference gene primers was used to estimate how many nucleated cells each sample contained. Sequence reads were collapsed and filtered to measure the absolute abundance of every unique TCRbeta CDR3 rearrangement. For each sample, productive Simpson clonality was calculated by taking the square root of Simpson's diversity index across productive rearrangements. This is the immuneACCESS table as TCRdb keeps it, with only in-frame sequences that have V and J called. A part of the clones is gone; compared with another copy, unresolved V genes explain less than half, and the rest is unexplained. That table gives V, J and clone size, and the DNA gave D and trimming. This sample holds almost 200,000 clones; 75% to 85% were observed only once. The top ten constitute 5.5% to 7% of the sample.

One collaborating source in Seattle enrolled patients while the patients were actively infected and followed the patients over time throughout the course of disease. Whole blood was collected in K2EDTA tubes by collaborating institutions according to the institutions' own protocols. For TCRbeta analysis, collaborators shipped samples in one of three forms: frozen whole blood, isolated PBMCs, or DNA extracted from either of those sample types. General study outcomes and caveats: How much clinical and demographic metadata was included differed by source and by participant, and the metadata was provided uncurated.

The sequencing sample was made of peripheral blood. The clonotype comes from a woman between 35 and 50 years old with COVID-19, enrolled during active disease. The sequence is built from TRBV28 and TRBJ2-7; 8 bases in the junction line up with TRBD2. The nucleotide sequence is TGTGCCAGCAGTAATAGCGGGGAACCCTACGAGCAGTACTTC. Its translation reads: CASSNSGEPYEQYF. Reference TRBV28 and TRBJ2-7 proteins supply the regions before and after the CDR3; the full variable domain is: DVKVTQSSRYLVKRTGEKVFLECVQDMDHENMFWYRQDPGLGLRLIYFSYDVKMKEKGDIPEGYSVSREKKERFSLILESASTNQTSMYLCASSNSGEPYEQYFGPGTRLTVT.